The present T cell receptor beta chain was sequenced within a study of cytomegalovirus exposure and HLA in healthy donors. The PCR employed 60 Vbeta primers together with 13 Jbeta primers. Repertoires were generated with immunoSEQ multiplex PCR, while TCRdb's copy carries only in-frame clones and drops some. The sample carries roughly 180,000 clones, approximately 84% recorded once. On this clone: Its antigen is not known.

Overall study findings and caveats: Overall, approximately 150 TCR beta chains were annotated as cytomegalovirus-associated. Some V segments (TRBV6-2 and TRBV6-3 among them) were excluded as indistinguishable.

The germline gives CDR1 SGHRS, CDR2 YFSETQ. CDR3 size: 15 residues. V shed 5 bases and J shed 2 bases, with 16 bases lying between them. This sequence originates from a girl aged 10 to 17 in good health and CMV-seropositive. The sample was PBMCs. This chain connects TRBV5-1 to TRBJ1-1; D might be TRBD1 (5 bases). The CDR3 nucleotides read TGCGCCAGCAGTTCAGATGACAGAAGTAACACTGAAGCTTTCTTT. It encodes CASSSDDRSNTEAFF.